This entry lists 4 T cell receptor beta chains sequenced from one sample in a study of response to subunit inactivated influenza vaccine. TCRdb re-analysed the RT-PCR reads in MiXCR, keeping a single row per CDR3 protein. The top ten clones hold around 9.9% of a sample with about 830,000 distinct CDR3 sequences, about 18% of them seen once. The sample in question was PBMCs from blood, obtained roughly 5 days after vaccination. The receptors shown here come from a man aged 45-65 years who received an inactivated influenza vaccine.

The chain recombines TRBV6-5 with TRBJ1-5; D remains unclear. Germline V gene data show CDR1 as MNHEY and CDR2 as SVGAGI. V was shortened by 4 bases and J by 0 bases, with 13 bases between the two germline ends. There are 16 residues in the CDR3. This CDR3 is CASSSGPFNSNQPQHF. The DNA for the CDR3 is TGTGCCAGCAGTTCCGGACCGTTTAATAGCAATCAGCCCCAGCATTTT.

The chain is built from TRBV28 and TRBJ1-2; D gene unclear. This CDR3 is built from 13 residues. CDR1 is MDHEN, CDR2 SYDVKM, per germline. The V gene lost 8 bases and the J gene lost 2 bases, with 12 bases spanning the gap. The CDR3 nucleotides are TGTGCCAGCCAGACGAAGCCGAACTATGGCTACACCTTC. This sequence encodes CASQTKPNYGYTF.

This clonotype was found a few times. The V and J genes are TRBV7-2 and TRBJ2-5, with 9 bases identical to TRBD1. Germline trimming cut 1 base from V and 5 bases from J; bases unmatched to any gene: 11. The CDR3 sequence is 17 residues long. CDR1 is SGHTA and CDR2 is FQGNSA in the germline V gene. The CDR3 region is CASSLVPGQGYQETQYF. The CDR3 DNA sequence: TGTGCCAGCAGCTTAGTCCCTGGACAGGGGTATCAGGAGACCCAGTACTTC.

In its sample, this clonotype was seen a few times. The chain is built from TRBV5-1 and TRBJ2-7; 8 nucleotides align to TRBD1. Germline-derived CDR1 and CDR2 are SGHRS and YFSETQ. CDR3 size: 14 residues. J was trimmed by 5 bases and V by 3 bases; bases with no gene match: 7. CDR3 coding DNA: TGCGCCAGCAGCTGGCAGGGGGCGGAAAACGAGCAGTACTTC. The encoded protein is CASSWQGAENEQYF.